This entry lists 21 T cell receptor beta chains sequenced from one sample in a study of shared clonotypes between healthy human individuals. Terminally differentiated effector memory CD45RA+ cells were excluded by CCR7 positive selection of CD45RO-negative cells. Clones were sequenced by immunoSEQ multiplex PCR, and TCRdb holds only the in-frame ones, with some missing. The sample holds about 680,000 clones; around 90% are singletons and the top ten take 24%. The sequenced material came from naive CD8+ T cells sorted from blood. These receptors came from a man aged 25-45 years in good health.

The gene calls are TRBV29-1 and TRBJ2-1, with D possibly matching TRBD1 (5 bases). Germline values: CDR1 SQVTM, CDR2 ANQGSEA. The CDR3 covers 15 residues. The V end lost 2 bases, the J end lost 6 bases, and 17 bases lay between the germline ends. CDR3 DNA sequence: TGCAGCGTTGAACCCCGAGGCAGGGTCCTCAATGAGCAGTTCTTC. This gives the protein CSVEPRGRVLNEQFF.

The chain carries TRBV11-1 and TRBJ2-1; 9 bases map to TRBD2. The CDR3 is made up of 15 amino acids. CDR1 is SGHAT and CDR2 is FQDESV in the germline V gene (reference sequence). With 7 bases clipped from V and 6 bases from J, the junction kept 10 bases outside the gene matches. Written as DNA, the CDR3 is TGTGCCAGCACCCTCCACGGGACTAGCCGCAATGAGCAGTTCTTC. It codes for CASTLHGTSRNEQFF.

The V and J genes are TRBV27 and TRBJ2-7, with 8 nucleotides matching TRBD1. After removal of 2 bases from V and 2 bases from J, the junction contained 8 bases not matched to a gene. The germline V gene encodes CDR1 MNHEY and CDR2 SMNVEV (reference sequence). The CDR3 is 16 amino acids. CDR3 protein: CASSLRRQGPTYEQYF. CDR3 nucleotide sequence: TGTGCCAGCAGTTTAAGGAGACAGGGGCCTACCTACGAGCAGTACTTC.

The rearrangement uses TRBV27 and TRBJ1-4, with 9 bases that match TRBD1. Germline V lookup: CDR1 MNHEY, CDR2 SMNVEV (reference sequence). The CDR3 spans 17 residues. The junction had 26 bases not matched to a gene; V was cut back by 10 bases and J by 14 bases. The CDR3 protein is CATNTSQVSGQGDGLFF. The DNA of the CDR3 is TGTGCCACCAACACATCCCAAGTATCGGGACAGGGAGATGGGCTGTTTTTT.

This sequence joins TRBV28 and TRBJ1-1; the D is unclear. Germline-derived CDR1 and CDR2 are MDHEN and SYDVKM. The CDR3 spans 13 residues. Trimming removed 2 bases from V and 1 base from J, with 5 bases in between. CDR3 nucleotides: TGTGCCAGCAGTTTAGACTGGAACACTGAAGCTTTCTTT. Its protein product is CASSLDWNTEAFF.

This clone was seen only once. The CDR3 region has the DNA TGCGCCAGCAGTGAGTACGGGACTAGCGGGTACAGCACAGATACGCAGTATTTT. This codes for CASSEYGTSGYSTDTQYF. The chain employs TRBV10-2 and TRBJ2-3, with TRBD2 matching 12 bases. The V gene's germline CDR1 is WSHSY and CDR2 SAAADI. Germline trimming cut 1 base from V and 0 bases from J; bases unmatched to any gene: 5. The CDR3 consists of 18 residues.

The genes are TRBV7-2 and TRBJ2-7; 11 bases are shared with TRBD2. The V gene's germline CDR1 is SGHTA and CDR2 FQGNSA. This CDR3 comprises 18 residues. Losses at the gene ends were 1 base for V and 3 bases for J; bases not matched to a gene: 11. Here the CDR3 reads CASSLVARLAGTDYEQYF. In DNA form, the CDR3 reads TGTGCCAGCAGCTTAGTGGCCCGACTAGCGGGGACCGACTACGAGCAGTACTTC.

With regard to this clone: The same CDR3 arises from other DNA sequences in this sample as well. This chain joins TRBV18 and TRBJ2-7; TRBD1 is a possible D gene (5 bases). The ends were cut back, 1 base at V and 0 bases at J, with 7 bases in the middle. The CDR3 contains 14 residues. Per germline, CDR1 KGHSH and CDR2 LQKENI. The CDR3 sequence: CASSPRGDSYEQYF. The CDR3 DNA sequence: TGTGCCAGCTCACCACGGGGCGACTCCTACGAGCAGTACTTC. Variable domain in full (rest from reference TRBV18 and TRBJ2-7): NAGVMQNPRHLVRRRGQEARLRCSPMKGHSHVYWYRQLPEEGLKFMVYLQKENIIDESGMPKERFSAEFPKEGPSILRIQQVVRGDSAAYFCASSPRGDSYEQYFGPGTRLTVT.

The V and J genes are TRBV9 and TRBJ1-2; TRBD1 aligns across 8 bases. The CDR3 covers 14 residues. CDR1 is SGDLS and CDR2 is YYNGEE in the germline V gene. V shed 0 bases, J shed 6 bases, and the junction held 4 bases outside the gene matches. CDR3 sequence reads: CASSVDTGGNGYTF. Written as DNA, the CDR3 is TGTGCCAGCAGCGTAGATACAGGGGGAAATGGCTACACCTTC.

The V gene is TRBV7-9, the J gene TRBJ1-5; no reliable D call. The germline V gene encodes CDR1 SEHNR and CDR2 FQNEAQ (reference sequence). The CDR3 totals 13 residues. V dropped 5 bases and J dropped 3 bases, with 8 bases sitting between them. In DNA, the CDR3 is TGTGCCAGCAGCCCCCAAGACAATCAGCCCCAGCATTTT. Amino acids: CASSPQDNQPQHF.

The chain combines TRBV7-6 with TRBJ2-1; tentatively, D is TRBD2 (6 bases). Germline V gives CDR1 SGHVS, CDR2 FNYEAQ. Trimming removed 5 bases at V and 2 bases at J, with 16 bases between. The CDR3 contains 16 residues. CDR3 region: CASSPPRDQAYNEQFF. Here the CDR3 DNA reads TGTGCCAGCAGCCCCCCGCGGGACCAGGCCTACAATGAGCAGTTCTTC.

The CDR3 DNA reads as TGTGCCAGCAGCTCTCTAAGGGCCCAAGAGACCCAGTACTTC. Amino acid sequence: CASSSLRAQETQYF. V usage is TRBV6-5 and J usage is TRBJ2-5; the D is unclear. The CDR3 is 14 residues long. Germline V lookup: CDR1 MNHEY, CDR2 SVGAGI. V shed 6 bases and J shed 1 base, with 12 bases lying between them.

The J gene is TRBJ2-1, the V gene TRBV7-9, with TRBD2 as a possible D gene (6 bases). The V gene lost 2 bases and the J gene lost 0 bases, with 14 bases spanning the gap. Germline-derived CDR1 and CDR2 are SEHNR and FQNEAQ (reference sequence). The CDR3 is made up of 17 amino acids. The CDR3 region is CASSLSSRGSSYNEQFF. The CDR3 region has the DNA TGTGCCAGCAGCTTATCTTCGCGGGGAAGCTCCTACAATGAGCAGTTCTTC.

This clone was observed once. The genes are TRBV5-1 and TRBJ2-5; tentative D call: TRBD2 (5 bases). The CDR3 runs to 17 residues. V was pared by 4 bases and J by 5 bases, with 24 bases between. Germline loops: CDR1 SGHRS, CDR2 YFSETQ. The CDR3 protein is CASSSTAGRGRFETQYF. The CDR3 DNA reads as TGCGCCAGCAGCAGTACCGCAGGACGGGGTAGATTTGAGACCCAGTACTTC. The variable domain in full, with the rest retrieved from reference TRBV5-1 and TRBJ2-5, is KAGVTQTPRYLIKTRGQQVTLSCSPISGHRSVSWYQQTPGQGLQFLFEYFSETQRNKGNFPGRFSGRQFSNSRSEMNVSTLELGDSALYLCASSSTAGRGRFETQYFGPGTRLLVL.

This clone was detected only a few times. The rearrangement joins TRBV6-5 to TRBJ1-1; no definite D call. V was cut by 6 bases and J by 0 bases, with 8 bases left in between. The germline CDR1 and CDR2 sequences are MNHEY and SVGAGI. The CDR3 has 13 amino acids. CDR3 DNA sequence: TGTGCCAGCAGCATTAGCCTGAACACTGAAGCTTTCTTT. Translating it yields CASSISLNTEAFF.

The chain links TRBV5-4 to TRBJ2-7, with a weak D call TRBD1 (6 bases). Trimming shortened V by 3 bases and J by 7 bases, and 17 bases separated the two germline ends. The CDR3 extends over 14 amino acids. CDR1 is SGHNT and CDR2 is YYREEE in the germline V gene (reference sequence). The CDR3 region has the DNA TGTGCCAGCAGCTACGGGCAGGGGTTCGTGGAGCAGTACTTC. Protein: CASSYGQGFVEQYF.

The rearrangement joins TRBV5-8 to TRBJ1-1; D may be TRBD1 (6 bases). The CDR3 is 17 residues long. V lost 2 bases and J lost 0, with 17 bases in between. CDR1 and CDR2 from the germline V gene are SGHTS and YDEGEE. CDR3 nucleotides: TGTGCCAGCAGCTTCGTACTTCGGGACACCTTGAACACTGAAGCTTTCTTT. This encodes CASSFVLRDTLNTEAFF.

The V gene is TRBV10-2, the J gene TRBJ2-7, with TRBD2 identical over 10 bases. The CDR3 consists of 15 residues. Germline V gene data show CDR1 as WSHSY and CDR2 as SAAADI. V lost 0 bases to trimming and J lost 4 bases; unmatched junction nucleotides: 3. CDR3 nucleotides: TGCGCCAGCAGTGAGTCGGCTAGCGGGAGTTACGAGCAGTACTTC. Protein sequence: CASSESASGSYEQYF.

This sequence joins TRBV27 and TRBJ1-5; no clear D gene. The germline V gene encodes CDR1 MNHEY and CDR2 SMNVEV (reference sequence). This CDR3 is 12 amino acids long. The V and J ends lost 3 bases and 3 bases respectively, with 3 bases between them. CDR3 protein: CASSFTNQPQHF. CDR3 nucleotide sequence: TGTGCCAGCAGTTTTACCAATCAGCCCCAGCATTTT.

The chain is built from TRBV6-1 and TRBJ1-2; perhaps TRBD1 as D (6 bases). Germline CDR1 MNHNS, CDR2 SASEGT. The CDR3 is 14 amino acids. The ends were cut back, 10 bases at V and 4 bases at J, with 19 bases in the middle. This chain's CDR3 is CATTTGITSYGYTF. The CDR3 nucleotides are TGTGCCACCACAACAGGGATAACAAGCTATGGCTACACCTTC.

This clone was seen only a few times. This chain connects TRBV6-6 to TRBJ2-1; 7 nucleotides match TRBD1. V lost 6 bases and J lost 8; bases outside the gene matches: 10. CDR3 length: 14 amino acids. Germline V lookup: CDR1 MNHNY, CDR2 SVGAGI (reference sequence). In DNA, the CDR3 is TGTGCCAGCAGCCCCGGGACAGTTCTCGATGAGCAGTTCTTC. It specifies CASSPGTVLDEQFF.